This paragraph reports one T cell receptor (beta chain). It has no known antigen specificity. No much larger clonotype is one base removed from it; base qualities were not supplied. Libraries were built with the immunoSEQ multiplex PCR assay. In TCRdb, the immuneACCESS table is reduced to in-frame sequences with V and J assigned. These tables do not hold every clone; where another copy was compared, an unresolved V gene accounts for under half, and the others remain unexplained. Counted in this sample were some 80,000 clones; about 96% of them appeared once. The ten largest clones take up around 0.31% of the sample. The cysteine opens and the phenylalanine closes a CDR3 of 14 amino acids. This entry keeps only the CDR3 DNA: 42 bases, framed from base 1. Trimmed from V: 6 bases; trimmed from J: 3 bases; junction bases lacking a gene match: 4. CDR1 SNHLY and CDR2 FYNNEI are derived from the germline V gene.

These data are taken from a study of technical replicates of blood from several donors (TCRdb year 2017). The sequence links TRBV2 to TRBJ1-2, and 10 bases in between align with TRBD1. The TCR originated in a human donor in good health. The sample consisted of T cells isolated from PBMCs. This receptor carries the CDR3 CASRWDRGDYGYTF. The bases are TGTGCCAGCAGATGGGACAGGGGCGACTATGGCTACACCTTC.